This is a list of T cell receptor beta chains from one sample in a study of cytomegalovirus exposure and HLA in healthy donors. Repertoires were generated with immunoSEQ multiplex PCR, while TCRdb's copy carries only in-frame clones and drops some. This sample contains around 74,000 clones. The specimen was PBMCs. These receptors all come from a young man in good health and CMV-seronegative. CDR3s include the opening cysteine and the closing phenylalanine or tryptophan. D genes are given only for firm matches.

d_gene,v_gene,j_gene,CDR3nt,CDR3aa
TRBD1,TRBV15,TRBJ2-7,TGTGCCACCAGCCAGAGAGGGGACAGAGCCTACGAGCAGTACTTC,CATSQRGDRAYEQYF
TRBD1,TRBV2,TRBJ2-7,TGTGCCAGCAGTACTACTCTCGGGACAGGATACTACGAGCAGTACTTC,CASSTTLGTGYYEQYF
-,TRBV7-3,TRBJ2-7,TGTGCCAGCAGGTCGGGACAAATGTACGAGCAGTACTTC,CASRSGQMYEQYF
-,TRBV7-2,TRBJ2-7,TGTGCCAGCAGCTTAGGTTGGGGACAATCTAACTCCTACGAGCAGTACTTC,CASSLGWGQSNSYEQYF
-,TRBV9,TRBJ1-2,TGTGCCAGCAGCGTAGAAGGACACTACTATGGCTACACCTTC,CASSVEGHYYGYTF
TRBD2,TRBV5-1,TRBJ2-7,TGCGCCAGCAGCGCCGGGACTAGCGGGAGGGCCTACGAGCAGTACTTC,CASSAGTSGRAYEQYF
-,TRBV7-3,TRBJ1-1,TGTGCCAGCAGCTCCCAGGAGAACACTGAAGCTTTCTTT,CASSSQENTEAFF
-,TRBV30,TRBJ2-3,TGTGCCTGGAAGGATCCAGGGTTCGCAGATACGCAGTATTTT,CAWKDPGFADTQYF
TRBD1,TRBV7-8,TRBJ2-7,TGTGCCAGCAGCCCTCACCGACAGGGGGCGCGAGAGCAGTACTTC,CASSPHRQGAREQYF
TRBD2,TRBV5-1,TRBJ2-3,TGCGCCAGCAGCCTCCTGGGACTACCGCGCACAGATACGCAGTATTTT,CASSLLGLPRTDTQYF
TRBD1,TRBV18,TRBJ1-6,TGTGCCAGCTCACCGGGACAGGGGCGAGGCTATAATTCACCCCTCCACTTT,CASSPGQGRGYNSPLHF
TRBD1,TRBV7-9,TRBJ2-7,TGTGCCAGCAGACCAATGACAGGGGGCGGGAACGAGCAGTACTTC,CASRPMTGGGNEQYF
-,TRBV5-6,TRBJ2-7,TGTGCCAGCAGCTGGGGGGACTCCAATGTTTGGTACGAGCAGTACTTC,CASSWGDSNVWYEQYF
-,TRBV4-2,TRBJ2-1,TGTGCCAGCAGCCCGACAGTCTACAATGAGCAGTTCTTC,CASSPTVYNEQFF
-,TRBV5-1,TRBJ1-2,TGCGCCAGCAGCTCAGGACATATTCGCTATGGCTACACCTTC,CASSSGHIRYGYTF
-,TRBV7-9,TRBJ2-7,TGTGCCAGCAGCCTAGGGCGGGGAGCCTACTACGAGCAGTACTTC,CASSLGRGAYYEQYF
-,TRBV7-9,TRBJ2-5,TGTGCCAGCAGTTCCAACCTAAGAAGTTGGGAGACCCAGTACTTC,CASSSNLRSWETQYF
-,TRBV29-1,TRBJ1-1,TGCAGCGTGCACTCGCGGGTGAACACTGAAGCTTTCTTT,CSVHSRVNTEAFF
-,TRBV11-2,TRBJ2-5,TGTGCCAGCAGTCCACGGTCGCAGGGAGAGACCCAGTACTTC,CASSPRSQGETQYF
-,TRBV11-3,TRBJ2-4,TGTGCCAGCAGCCCTGGGGGGTCAGGGGGGTCCAAAAACATTCAGTACTTC,CASSPGGSGGSKNIQYF
TRBD1,TRBV27,TRBJ1-2,TGTGCCAGCAGCCGGGACAGGGGATATTATGGCTACACCTTC,CASSRDRGYYGYTF
-,TRBV11-2,TRBJ1-1,TGTGCCAGCAGCCCGCGAACAGGGCCTGAAGCTTTCTTT,CASSPRTGPEAFF
-,TRBV6-5,TRBJ1-5,TGTGCCAGCAGTTACGAGAAAAATCAGCCCCAGCATTTT,CASSYEKNQPQHF
TRBD1,TRBV7-6,TRBJ2-7,TGTGCCAGCAGCCGTGTTTCGGGACAGGGTGCCCACGAGCAGTACTTC,CASSRVSGQGAHEQYF
-,TRBV18,TRBJ2-7,TGTGCCAGCTCACCACCGGCCGCCCCCGAGCAGTACTTC,CASSPPAAPEQYF
TRBD2,TRBV7-9,TRBJ2-7,TGTGCCAGCAGCTTAGCGGCCACGGGACTAGCGTACGAGCAGTACTTC,CASSLAATGLAYEQYF
-,TRBV5-8,TRBJ2-7,TGTGCCAGCAGCCTCTACGAGCAGTACTTC,CASSLYEQYF
TRBD1,TRBV18,TRBJ1-3,TGTGCCAGCTCACCGAACAGGGGTGGCTCTGGAAACACCATATATTTT,CASSPNRGGSGNTIYF
TRBD1,TRBV5-6,TRBJ1-5,TGTGCCAGCAGCCTCGGGACAGCTAGCAATCAGCCCCAGCATTTT,CASSLGTASNQPQHF
-,TRBV6-1,TRBJ1-2,TGTGCCAGCAGAAAAATAGGGGATGATGGCTACACCTTC,CASRKIGDDGYTF
TRBD1,TRBV2,TRBJ2-7,TGTGCCAGCAGTCCGCGGACAGGGGGAGGCGAGCAGTACTTC,CASSPRTGGGEQYF
TRBD2,TRBV13,TRBJ2-2,TGTGCCAGCAGCCTCTCGGGACTAGCGGGGGTAACCGGGGAGCTGTTTTTT,CASSLSGLAGVTGELFF
-,TRBV2,TRBJ1-5,TGTGCCAGCAGTTCAGGGTGGAATCAGCCCCAGCATTTT,CASSSGWNQPQHF
TRBD1,TRBV10-3,TRBJ1-2,TGTGCCATCAGCGAGAGGGACAGGGCGACCTATGGCTACACCTTC,CAISERDRATYGYTF
-,TRBV10-3,TRBJ2-7,TGTGCCATCAACCCCGGGACATCCGACGAGCAGTACTTC,CAINPGTSDEQYF
-,TRBV7-8,TRBJ1-2,TGTGCCAGCAGCCTAAGGGTTAGACAGAGACGATTTGGATATGGCTACACCTTC,CASSLRVRQRRFGYGYTF
TRBD2,TRBV7-9,TRBJ2-1,TGTGCCAGCAGCGGACTAGCGGGAGGGCGGACCTACAATGAGCAGTTCTTC,CASSGLAGGRTYNEQFF
-,TRBV10-2,TRBJ1-1,TGCGCCAGCAGTGATGGAGGGACCCAGGCTTTCTTT,CASSDGGTQAFF
-,TRBV14,TRBJ2-7,TGTGCCAGCAGCCAAGGGTGGCGGGGCTCCTACGAGCAGTACTTC,CASSQGWRGSYEQYF
TRBD1,TRBV30,TRBJ1-2,TGTGCCTACCCGCGACAGGGATATTCTGGCTACACCTTC,CAYPRQGYSGYTF
-,TRBV29-1,TRBJ2-7,TGCAGCGCAACAGGAACTTGGGTGCCCTACGAGCAGTACTTC,CSATGTWVPYEQYF
-,TRBV19,TRBJ2-5,TGTGCCAGTAATCCGACAGGTTCCCAAGAGACCCAGTACTTC,CASNPTGSQETQYF
-,TRBV5-4,TRBJ1-2,TGTGCCAGCAGCGCGGAAGTCGCCTATGGCTACACCTTC,CASSAEVAYGYTF
TRBD1,TRBV2,TRBJ1-1,TGTGCCAGCAGTGAAGAGACAGGGGGCCTTGAAGCTTTCTTT,CASSEETGGLEAFF
-,TRBV2,TRBJ2-3,TGTGCCAGCAGGGGGCCAGCTGATACGCAGTATTTT,CASRGPADTQYF
-,TRBV19,TRBJ2-1,TGTGCCAGCACAATCGATCGGGGGGCAGCTGAGCAGTTCTTC,CASTIDRGAAEQFF
-,TRBV9,TRBJ1-2,TGTGCCAGCAGCGCCCACCCAAGGCAGGTCGAATGGGGCTACACCTTC,CASSAHPRQVEWGYTF
-,TRBV15,TRBJ2-6,TGTGCCACCAGCGATGGACACCATACTGGGGCCAACGTCCTGACTTTC,CATSDGHHTGANVLTF
TRBD2,TRBV4-1,TRBJ2-3,TGCGCCAGCAGCCAGCTAGCGGGAGGGCCAGATACGCAGTATTTT,CASSQLAGGPDTQYF
-,TRBV19,TRBJ2-1,TGTGCCAGTAGTAGGGGCCCGTACAATGAGCAGTTCTTC,CASSRGPYNEQFF
-,TRBV2,TRBJ1-1,TGTGCCAGCAGTGAAGAAACAGTAACTGAAGCTTTCTTT,CASSEETVTEAFF
-,TRBV9,TRBJ1-1,TGTGCCAGCAGCCCCCGACAGGTGAACACTGAAGCTTTCTTT,CASSPRQVNTEAFF
TRBD2,TRBV7-2,TRBJ2-7,TGTGCCAGCAGCTTACGCCGACCCGGGACTAGCGGGACGTACGAGCAGTACTTC,CASSLRRPGTSGTYEQYF
TRBD1,TRBV4-1,TRBJ1-1,TGCGCCAGCAGCCAATGGTCGGGAGACAGGGGGCTTCGAACTGAAGCTTTCTTT,CASSQWSGDRGLRTEAFF